This record looks at one T cell receptor (beta chain) sequence and its context. Its antigen is not identified. Generated by immunoSEQ multiplex PCR, the TCRdb table keeps only in-frame clones and is missing some. The repertoire holds fewer than 350,000 clones, roughly 87% seen once, with about 17% in the top ten. The sample belongs to a study of shared clonotypes between healthy human individuals. The donors were adults (healthy and HIV-negative) with no recent acute infections or vaccinations. CD45RO+ cells plus CCR7-negative CD45RA+ TemRA cells formed CD8 memory. This CDR3 is 15 amino acids long. CDR1 is SQVTM, CDR2 ANQGSEA, per germline. The study's findings and limits: Blood was the sole source, and tissue repertoires probably differ. Larger richness was generally estimated for naive than memory subsets.

The sample taken for sequencing was memory CD8+ T cells sorted from blood. As for subset: CD45RO+ cells pooled with CCR7-negative TemRA cells. The chain couples TRBV29-1 to TRBJ2-5, with D tentatively TRBD2 (6 bases). Near its end, the DNA agrees better with TRBJ2-7, so the J call may be wrong. This TCR was sampled from a man aged 18 to 30 in good health. The CDR3 is CSVEQGGIGVSEQYF. In DNA form, the CDR3 reads TGCAGCGTTGAACAAGGCGGGATAGGGGTCTCCGAGCAGTACTTC.